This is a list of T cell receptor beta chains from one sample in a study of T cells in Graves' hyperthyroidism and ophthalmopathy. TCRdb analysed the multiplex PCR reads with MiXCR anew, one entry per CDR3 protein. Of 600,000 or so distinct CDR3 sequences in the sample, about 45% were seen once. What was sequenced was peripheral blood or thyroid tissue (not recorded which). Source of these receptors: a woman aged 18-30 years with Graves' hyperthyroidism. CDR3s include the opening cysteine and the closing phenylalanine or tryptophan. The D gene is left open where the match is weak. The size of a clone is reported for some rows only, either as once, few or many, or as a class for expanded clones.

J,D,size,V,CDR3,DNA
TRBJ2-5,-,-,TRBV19,CASASGGLEAQYF,TGTGCCAGTGCGTCCGGGGGTTTGGAGGCCCAGTACTTC
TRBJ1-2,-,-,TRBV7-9,CASSQETQGPFANYGYTF,TGCGCCAGCAGCCAAGAGACGCAGGGTCCGTTTGCAAACTATGGCTACACCTTC
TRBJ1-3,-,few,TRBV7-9,CASSLGKDTVSGNTIYF,TGTGCCAGCAGCTTAGGAAAGGACACAGTTTCTGGAAACACCATATATTTT
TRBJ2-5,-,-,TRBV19,CASSTPRTF,TGTGCCAGTAGTACCCCTCGTACATTC
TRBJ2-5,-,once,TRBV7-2,CASGGLGLPGETQYF,TGTGCCAGCGGAGGTTTAGGACTCCCAGGAGAGACCCAGTACTTC
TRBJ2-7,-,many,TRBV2,CASRGGDNYEQYF,TGTGCCAGCAGGGGAGGGGACAACTACGAGCAGTACTTC
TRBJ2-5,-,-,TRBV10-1,CASSESGRNEETQYF,TGCGCCAGCAGTGAGTCTGGACGCAATGAAGAGACCCAGTACTTC
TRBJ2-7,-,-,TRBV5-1,CASSFAGSHEQYF,TGCGCCAGCAGCTTCGCGGGATCCCACGAGCAGTACTTC
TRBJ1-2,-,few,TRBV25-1,CASSPNSGHGYTF,TGTGCCAGCTCACCAAACAGTGGGCATGGCTACACCTTC
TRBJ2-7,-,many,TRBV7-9,CASSLGIGRNEQYF,TGTGCCAGCAGCTTGGGCATCGGGCGGAACGAGCAGTACTTC
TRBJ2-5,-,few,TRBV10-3,CAISRTAAGETQYF,TGTGCCATCTCAAGGACAGCTGCCGGAGAGACCCAGTACTTC
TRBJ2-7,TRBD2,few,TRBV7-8,CASSAGLWEGGPTF,TGTGCCAGTAGTGCGGGACTTTGGGAGGGAGGGCCCACATTC
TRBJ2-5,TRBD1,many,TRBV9,CASSPGQRQETQYF,TGTGCCAGCAGCCCGGGACAGAGGCAAGAGACCCAGTACTTC
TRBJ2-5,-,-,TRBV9,CASSVQASETQYF,TGTGCCAGCAGCGTCCAAGCTTCAGAGACCCAGTACTTC
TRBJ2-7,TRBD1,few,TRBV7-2,CASSSGQGFGEQYF,TGTGCCAGCAGCTCGGGACAGGGGTTTGGGGAGCAGTACTTC
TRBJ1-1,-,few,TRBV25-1,CASSLWFGTEAFF,TGTGCCAGCAGTTTATGGTTTGGCACTGAAGCTTTCTTT
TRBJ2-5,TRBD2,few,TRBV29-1,CSVEGATSGKTEETQYF,TGCAGCGTTGAAGGGGCGACTAGCGGCAAAACGGAAGAGACCCAGTACTTC
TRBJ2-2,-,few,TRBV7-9,CASSLSTGELFF,TGTGCCAGCAGCTTAAGCACCGGGGAGCTGTTTTTT
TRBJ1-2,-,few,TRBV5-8,CASSRTDDGYTF,TGTGCCAGCAGCAGGACAGACGATGGCTACACCTTC
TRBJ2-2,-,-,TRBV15,CATSRDLRANTGELFF,TGTGCCACCAGCAGAGATCTGCGGGCGAACACCGGGGAGCTGTTTTTT
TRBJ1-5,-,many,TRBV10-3,CAISEAGPQSNQPQHF,TGTGCCATCAGTGAGGCAGGCCCTCAATCAAATCAGCCCCAGCATTTT
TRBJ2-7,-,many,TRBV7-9,CASGSGPFEQYF,TGTGCCAGCGGTTCGGGTCCTTTTGAGCAGTACTTC
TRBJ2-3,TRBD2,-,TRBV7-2,CASGRSGRATDTQYF,TGTGCCAGCGGCCGTAGCGGGAGGGCGACAGATACGCAGTATTTT
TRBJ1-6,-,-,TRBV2,CASRARTDNSPLHF,TGCGCCAGCAGGGCGAGGACGGACAATTCACCCCTCCACTTT
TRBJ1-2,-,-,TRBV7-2,CASSKGRGQLTGNYGYTF,TGTGCCAGCAGCAAGGGCCGGGGACAACTGACTGGGAACTATGGCTACACCTTC
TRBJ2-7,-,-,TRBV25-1,CASSPEGSSVSYEQYF,TGTGCCAGCAGCCCAGAAGGATCTAGCGTTTCGTACGAGCAGTACTTC
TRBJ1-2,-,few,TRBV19,CASSMEGGSFYGYTF,TGTGCCAGTAGTATGGAGGGGGGCAGCTTCTATGGCTACACCTTC
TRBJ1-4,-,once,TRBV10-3,CAISDQEGSEKLFF,TGTGCCATCAGTGATCAGGAGGGATCTGAAAAACTGTTTTTT
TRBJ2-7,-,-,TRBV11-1,CASAEGQNTYEQYF,TGTGCCAGCGCGGAGGGACAGAACACCTACGAGCAGTACTTC
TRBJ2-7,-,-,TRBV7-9,CASSLAHGLSSYEQYF,TGTGCCAGCAGCTTAGCGCACGGGCTTAGCTCCTACGAGCAGTACTTC
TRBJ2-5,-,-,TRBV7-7,CASSLLASPFQETQYF,TGTGCCAGCAGCTTACTGGCTAGCCCATTCCAAGAGACCCAGTACTTC
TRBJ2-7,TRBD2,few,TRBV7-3,CASSQAFGGGNYEQYF,TGTGCCAGCAGCCAGGCCTTTGGCGGGGGGAACTACGAGCAGTACTTC
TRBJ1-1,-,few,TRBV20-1,CSALNPNTEAFF,TGCAGTGCGCTCAACCCTAACACTGAAGCTTTCTTT
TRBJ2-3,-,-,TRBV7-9,CASSSSYGGRDTQYF,TGTGCCAGCAGCTCCTCTTACGGTGGTCGAGATACGCAGTATTTT
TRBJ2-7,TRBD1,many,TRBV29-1,CSGGQGAYEQYF,TGCAGCGGAGGACAGGGGGCGTACGAGCAGTACTTC
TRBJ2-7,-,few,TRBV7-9,CASSFRPEQYF,TGTGCCAGCAGCTTCCGTCCCGAGCAGTACTTC